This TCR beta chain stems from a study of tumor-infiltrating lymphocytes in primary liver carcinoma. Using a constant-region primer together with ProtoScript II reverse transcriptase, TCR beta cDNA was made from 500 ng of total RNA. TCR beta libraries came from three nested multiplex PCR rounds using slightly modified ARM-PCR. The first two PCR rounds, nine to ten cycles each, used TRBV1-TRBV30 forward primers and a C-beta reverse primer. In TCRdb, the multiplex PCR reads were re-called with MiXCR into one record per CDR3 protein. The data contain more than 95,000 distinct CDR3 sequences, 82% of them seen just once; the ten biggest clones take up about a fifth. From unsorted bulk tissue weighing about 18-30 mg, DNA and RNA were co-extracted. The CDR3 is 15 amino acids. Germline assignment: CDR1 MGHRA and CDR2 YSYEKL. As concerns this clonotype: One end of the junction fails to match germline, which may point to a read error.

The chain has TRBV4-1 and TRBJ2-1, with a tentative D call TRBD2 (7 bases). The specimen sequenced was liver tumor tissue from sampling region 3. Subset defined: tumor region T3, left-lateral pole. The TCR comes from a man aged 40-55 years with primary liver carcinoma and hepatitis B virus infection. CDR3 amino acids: CASSQGRGAWNEQFF. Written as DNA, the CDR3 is TGCGCCAGCAGTCAAGGACGGGGGGCTTGGAATGAGCAGTTCTTC.